The rows below give T cell receptor beta chains drawn from one sample of a study of blood T cell repertoires in COVID-19. Data came from immunoSEQ multiplex PCR; TCRdb stores just in-frame clones and leaves some out. The sample records 200,000 or so clones, roughly 80% being singletons. The specimen sequenced was peripheral blood. These receptors were obtained from a woman of 80 years or more with COVID-19, enrolled during active disease. CDR3s include the opening cysteine and the closing phenylalanine or tryptophan. A D gene is named only where the DNA matches it firmly. Where a row states a size, it is once, few, many or the class of an expanded clone; other rows omit it.

d_call: TRBD1
j_call: TRBJ2-1
v_call: TRBV27
clone_size: NA
cdr3_nt: TGTGCCAGCAGTTCCGGACAGGGGGCCTACAATGAGCAGTTCTTC
cdr3_aa: CASSSGQGAYNEQFF

d_call: NA
j_call: TRBJ1-2
v_call: TRBV6-1
clone_size: NA
cdr3_nt: TGTGCCAGCAGTGAACCGGGGATGAGCGGCTATGGCTACACCTTC
cdr3_aa: CASSEPGMSGYGYTF

d_call: TRBD1
j_call: TRBJ1-5
v_call: TRBV28
clone_size: NA
cdr3_nt: TGTGCCAGCAGTCTACCGATCCTCGACAGGGGAGATCAGCCCCAGCATTTT
cdr3_aa: CASSLPILDRGDQPQHF

d_call: TRBD2
j_call: TRBJ2-3
v_call: TRBV5-1
clone_size: NA
cdr3_nt: TGCGCCAGCAGCTCCCCTCCCGGGACTAGCGGGGGGAGGGATACGCAGTATTTT
cdr3_aa: CASSSPPGTSGGRDTQYF

d_call: NA
j_call: TRBJ1-4
v_call: TRBV7-9
clone_size: NA
cdr3_nt: TGTGCCAGCAGCTTAGGGAGGGGTTCTAATGAAAAACTGTTTTTT
cdr3_aa: CASSLGRGSNEKLFF

d_call: NA
j_call: TRBJ1-2
v_call: TRBV5-4
clone_size: NA
cdr3_nt: TGTGCCAGCAGCGCTTTGGCGGGGGTAGGCTACACCTTC
cdr3_aa: CASSALAGVGYTF

d_call: NA
j_call: TRBJ2-5
v_call: TRBV6-6
clone_size: NA
cdr3_nt: TGTGCCAGCAGTTATCCCCAAGCGGGTCAAGAGACCCAGTACTTC
cdr3_aa: CASSYPQAGQETQYF

d_call: NA
j_call: TRBJ1-1
v_call: TRBV14
clone_size: NA
cdr3_nt: TGTGCCAGCAGCCAAGGGTCAGGAGCTTTCTTT
cdr3_aa: CASSQGSGAFF

d_call: NA
j_call: TRBJ2-5
v_call: TRBV6-2/TRBV6-3
clone_size: NA
cdr3_nt: TGTGCCAGCAGTTACTCGAATCTAGCGAGTTACTTC
cdr3_aa: CASSYSNLASYF

d_call: TRBD1
j_call: TRBJ1-2
v_call: TRBV29-1
clone_size: NA
cdr3_nt: TGCAGCACCTCCCCCGGGACAGGGCTCTATGGCTACACCTTC
cdr3_aa: CSTSPGTGLYGYTF

d_call: TRBD1
j_call: TRBJ2-2
v_call: TRBV23-1
clone_size: NA
cdr3_nt: TGCGCCAGCAGCCGATTGGGACAGGGGTATCCCGCGAACACCGGGGAGCTGTTTTTT
cdr3_aa: CASSRLGQGYPANTGELFF

d_call: NA
j_call: TRBJ2-7
v_call: TRBV16
clone_size: NA
cdr3_nt: TGTGCCAGCAGCCAATTAACGGGGGACTCCTACGAGCAGTACTTC
cdr3_aa: CASSQLTGDSYEQYF

d_call: TRBD1
j_call: TRBJ1-5
v_call: TRBV6-6
clone_size: NA
cdr3_nt: TGTGCCAGCAGTCGGAAAGCAGGGGGCTCTGGGCGTAGCAATCAGCCCCAGCATTTT
cdr3_aa: CASSRKAGGSGRSNQPQHF

d_call: TRBD2
j_call: TRBJ2-5
v_call: TRBV6-6
clone_size: NA
cdr3_nt: TGTGCCAGCAGGGAGCGGGGGTTTCAAGAGACCCAGTACTTC
cdr3_aa: CASRERGFQETQYF

d_call: TRBD1
j_call: TRBJ1-5
v_call: TRBV28
clone_size: once
cdr3_nt: TGTGCCAGCAGTGGACAGGGTAATCAGCCCCAGCATTTT
cdr3_aa: CASSGQGNQPQHF

d_call: NA
j_call: TRBJ2-1
v_call: TRBV7-9
clone_size: NA
cdr3_nt: TGTGCCAGCAGCTCTCCCCTCCCTAGCTCCTACAATGAGCAGTTCTTC
cdr3_aa: CASSSPLPSSYNEQFF

d_call: TRBD2
j_call: TRBJ2-2
v_call: TRBV4-1
clone_size: NA
cdr3_nt: TGCGCCAGCAGCCACCCCCGAGGACTAGCGGGGGTCAACACCGGGGAGCTGTTTTTT
cdr3_aa: CASSHPRGLAGVNTGELFF

d_call: NA
j_call: TRBJ1-1
v_call: TRBV6-6
clone_size: NA
cdr3_nt: TGTGCCAGCAGCTTTACAGGGATGAACACTGAAGCTTTCTTT
cdr3_aa: CASSFTGMNTEAFF

d_call: NA
j_call: TRBJ1-5
v_call: TRBV24-1
clone_size: few
cdr3_nt: TGTGCCACCAGTGAAAAGGGGGGGCAGCCCCAGCATTTT
cdr3_aa: CATSEKGGQPQHF

d_call: NA
j_call: TRBJ1-1
v_call: TRBV2
clone_size: NA
cdr3_nt: TGTGCCAGCAGGCACGAGATGAACACTGAAGCTTTCTTT
cdr3_aa: CASRHEMNTEAFF

d_call: TRBD1
j_call: TRBJ2-7
v_call: TRBV6-5
clone_size: NA
cdr3_nt: TGTGCCAGCAGCGGACAGGGATGGAGCGAGCAGTACTTC
cdr3_aa: CASSGQGWSEQYF

d_call: TRBD1
j_call: TRBJ2-2
v_call: TRBV7-2
clone_size: NA
cdr3_nt: TGTGCCAGCAGCAACCCACCGGGACAGTCCACCGGGGAGCTGTTTTTT
cdr3_aa: CASSNPPGQSTGELFF

d_call: NA
j_call: TRBJ2-1
v_call: TRBV7-2
clone_size: NA
cdr3_nt: TGTGCCAGCAGCTTTTACGCAGATGAGCAGTTCTTC
cdr3_aa: CASSFYADEQFF

d_call: NA
j_call: TRBJ1-6
v_call: TRBV27
clone_size: NA
cdr3_nt: TGTGCCAGCAGTTTGGAGAGTTTCTATAATTCACCCCTCCACTTT
cdr3_aa: CASSLESFYNSPLHF

d_call: TRBD2
j_call: TRBJ2-5
v_call: TRBV5-1
clone_size: NA
cdr3_nt: TGCGCCAGCAGCCTTGTCAGCGGGGTCCAAGAGACCCAGTACTTC
cdr3_aa: CASSLVSGVQETQYF

d_call: TRBD1
j_call: TRBJ1-6
v_call: TRBV7-2
clone_size: NA
cdr3_nt: TGTGCCAGCAGCTCCCAGACAGGGAGCAATTCACCCCTCCACTTT
cdr3_aa: CASSSQTGSNSPLHF

d_call: TRBD1
j_call: TRBJ1-1
v_call: TRBV19
clone_size: NA
cdr3_nt: TGTGCCAGTAGGGGACAGGGGGTGAACACTGAAGCTTTCTTT
cdr3_aa: CASRGQGVNTEAFF

d_call: TRBD1
j_call: TRBJ1-5
v_call: TRBV7-2
clone_size: NA
cdr3_nt: TGTGCCAGCAGCGGCGGGACAGCGAATCAGCCCCAGCATTTT
cdr3_aa: CASSGGTANQPQHF

d_call: NA
j_call: TRBJ1-4
v_call: TRBV2
clone_size: NA
cdr3_nt: TGTGCCAGCAGTGACCCTCAGTCTAATGAAAAACTGTTTTTT
cdr3_aa: CASSDPQSNEKLFF

d_call: NA
j_call: TRBJ1-6
v_call: TRBV5-4
clone_size: few
cdr3_nt: TGTGCCAGCAGTAACCGGGGAGTGAATTCACCCCTCCACTTT
cdr3_aa: CASSNRGVNSPLHF